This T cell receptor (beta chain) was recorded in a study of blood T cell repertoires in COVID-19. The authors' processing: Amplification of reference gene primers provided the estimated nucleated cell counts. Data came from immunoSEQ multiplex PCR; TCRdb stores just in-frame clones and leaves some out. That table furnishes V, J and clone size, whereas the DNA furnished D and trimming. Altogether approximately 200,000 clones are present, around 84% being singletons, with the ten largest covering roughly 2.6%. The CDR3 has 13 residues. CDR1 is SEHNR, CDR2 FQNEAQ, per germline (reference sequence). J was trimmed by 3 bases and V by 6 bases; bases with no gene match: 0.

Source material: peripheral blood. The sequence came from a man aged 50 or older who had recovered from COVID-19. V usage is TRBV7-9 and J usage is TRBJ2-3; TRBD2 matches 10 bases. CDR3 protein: CASRTSGTDTQYF. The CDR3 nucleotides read TGTGCCAGCAGGACTAGCGGGACAGATACGCAGTATTTT.